Shown below are 25 T cell receptor beta chains from a single sample sequenced in a study of T cell responses to AZD1222 COVID-19 vaccine. Method: immunoSEQ multiplex PCR; TCRdb's copy keeps in-frame clones and lacks some. The table includes 85,000 to 120,000 clones, about 90% detected once. Sequencing was performed on peripheral blood, taken 28 days after the second AZD1222 dose. These receptors were collected from an adult who received the AZD1222 COVID-19 vaccine.

The chain employs TRBV5-1 and TRBJ1-6; a weak D match, TRBD1 (5 bases). Trimming removed 2 bases at V and 7 bases at J, with 10 bases between. Per germline, CDR1 SGHRS and CDR2 YFSETQ. The CDR3 sequence is 14 residues long. DNA of the CDR3: TGCGCCAGCAGCTTCGACAGTCCGAATTCACCCCTCCACTTT. Protein product: CASSFDSPNSPLHF.

The gene calls are TRBV7-3 and TRBJ2-5, with 7 positions matching TRBD1. The CDR3 is 13 amino acids. V lost 3 bases and J lost 5; bases outside the gene matches: 3. CDR1 and CDR2 (germline): SGHTA, FQGTGA. The CDR3 region is CASSLTGWETQYF. In DNA, the CDR3 is TGTGCCAGCAGCTTGACAGGGTGGGAGACCCAGTACTTC.

The rearrangement joins TRBV3-1 (or the pseudogene TRBV3-2) to TRBJ1-6; weak D call: TRBD1 (5 bases). CDR1 LGHDT and CDR2 YNNKEL come from the germline V gene (reference sequence). The CDR3 has 14 amino acids. V was pared by 0 bases and J by 10 bases, with 10 bases between. DNA of the CDR3: TGTGCCAGCAGCCAAGAAGGGGCAGGATCACCCCTCCACTTT. It specifies CASSQEGAGSPLHF.

V gene TRBV27 combines with J gene TRBJ2-3; 7 bases fit TRBD1. After removal of 5 bases from V and 8 bases from J, the junction contained 16 bases not matched to a gene. CDR1 is MNHEY, CDR2 SMNVEV, per germline (reference sequence). The CDR3 loop spans 16 amino acids. CDR3 DNA: TGTGCCAGCAGTGGCCGGACAGGACGGAGATTGGCTACGCAGTATTTT. It yields the protein CASSGRTGRRLATQYF.

The chain joins TRBV7-2 to TRBJ2-1; D remains ambiguous. Between the trimmed V and J ends, which lost 2 bases and 8 bases, there was a span of 10 bases. The germline gives CDR1 SGHTA, CDR2 FQGNSA. The CDR3 loop spans 13 amino acids. The DNA of the CDR3 is TGTGCCAGCAGCTTACTAGAGTCCCATGAGCAGTTCTTC. Translated: CASSLLESHEQFF.

CDR3 coding DNA: TGTGCCAGCAGTGAAGGATGGGGGGCGGCTGGAAACACCATATATTTT. It is translated as CASSEGWGAAGNTIYF. V usage is TRBV6-1 and J usage is TRBJ1-3; TRBD1 might be the D (6 bases). V lost 1 base, J lost 2 bases, and 12 bases lay in between. Germline V lookup: CDR1 MNHNS, CDR2 SASEGT. This CDR3 region has 16 residues.

This clone appeared a single time. The chain links TRBV15 to TRBJ1-5; 7 nucleotides align to TRBD1. V lost 1 base, J lost 4 bases, and 10 bases stayed unmatched. Per germline, CDR1 LNHNV and CDR2 YYDKDF (reference sequence). The CDR3 extends over 17 amino acids. DNA of the CDR3: TGTGCCACCAGCAGAGCTTCTCTCGGGACAGCTAATCAGCCCCAGCATTTT. Protein sequence: CATSRASLGTANQPQHF.

The genes are TRBV10-2 and TRBJ2-1, with TRBD2 matching 7 bases. Germline V gene sequence: CDR1 WSHSY, CDR2 SAAADI. The ends lost 8 bases at V and 7 bases at J; junction bases unmatched: 20. There are 17 residues in the CDR3. The CDR3 DNA reads as TGCGCCAGCCGCCGGGTAGCAGGGACTACTTCGGGGAATGAGCAGTTCTTC. Its protein is CASRRVAGTTSGNEQFF.

This chain links TRBV7-2 with TRBJ2-4; TRBD1 aligns across 8 bases. The CDR3 is made up of 12 amino acids. Germline loops: CDR1 SGHTA, CDR2 FQGNSA. Unmatched junction bases numbered 3, after V lost 5 bases and J lost 9 bases. CDR3 region: CASSRDRGIQYF. The CDR3, as DNA: TGTGCCAGCAGCCGAGACAGGGGCATTCAGTACTTC.

The chain employs TRBV30 and TRBJ2-4; D could derive from TRBD1 or TRBD2 (5 bases each). V gave up 2 bases and J gave up 4 bases, with 12 bases separating them. The CDR3 consists of 14 residues. Germline values: CDR1 GTSNPN, CDR2 SVGIG (reference sequence). The CDR3 spells CAWSLGEGKNIQYF. The CDR3 DNA reads as TGTGCCTGGAGTTTGGGGGAAGGTAAAAACATTCAGTACTTC.

The chain recombines TRBV4-3 with TRBJ1-2; TRBD1 agrees at 8 bases. The CDR3 contains 15 residues. Germline values: CDR1 LGHNA, CDR2 YSLEER. Losses at the gene ends were 3 bases for V and 7 bases for J; bases not matched to a gene: 10. In DNA form, the CDR3 reads TGCGCCAGCAGCCACCCAAACCAGGGGGCTGGTGGCTACACCTTC. Translating gives CASSHPNQGAGGYTF.

V gene TRBV6-5 combines with J gene TRBJ1-5, with 7 bases lining up with TRBD1. The CDR3 has 13 residues. V shed 7 bases, J shed 5 bases, and the junction held 5 bases outside the gene matches. Germline CDR1 and CDR2: MNHEY and SVGAGI. The CDR3 DNA reads TGTGCCAGCATAGGGACAGACTATCAGCCCCAGCATTTT. Its translation: CASIGTDYQPQHF.

This clone was seen a handful of times. The chain recombines TRBV2 with TRBJ2-7; 9 bases agree with TRBD1. The V gene's germline CDR1 is SNHLY and CDR2 FYNNEI. With V trimmed by 7 bases and J by 6 bases, 10 bases remained unmatched. This CDR3 is 14 amino acids long. This CDR3 is CASIRQGGSGEQYF. The DNA of the CDR3 is TGTGCCAGCATCAGACAGGGGGGATCCGGCGAGCAGTACTTC.

The rearrangement joins TRBV6-5 to TRBJ1-1; D possibly corresponds to TRBD1 (5 bases). Trimming removed 8 bases from V and 4 bases from J, with 20 bases in between. Per the germline V gene, CDR1 is MNHEY and CDR2 is SVGAGI. The CDR3 totals 15 residues. DNA of the CDR3: TGTGCCAGCCGTACGCTAACGGGGCCAGGCACTGAAGCTTTCTTT. Amino acid sequence: CASRTLTGPGTEAFF.

This chain connects TRBV5-4 to TRBJ1-2; 7 positions match TRBD1. The CDR3 extends over 14 amino acids. Looked up from germline, CDR1 is SGHNT and CDR2 is YYREEE (reference sequence). Unmatched junction bases numbered 6, after V lost 2 bases and J lost 5 bases. The CDR3 here is CASSFRDSTYGYTF. DNA for the CDR3: TGTGCCAGCAGCTTCCGGGACAGTACATATGGCTACACCTTC. The full variable domain, rest sourced from reference TRBV5-4 and TRBJ1-2, is ETGVTQSPTHLIKTRGQQVTLRCSSQSGHNTVSWYQQALGQGPQFIFQYYREEENGRGNFPPRFSGLQFPNYSSELNVNALELDDSALYLCASSFRDSTYGYTFGSGTRLTVV.

This rearrangement joins TRBV7-9 to TRBJ1-1; no firm D call. This CDR3 region has 15 residues. Germline loops: CDR1 SEHNR, CDR2 FQNEAQ (reference sequence). V lost 0 bases, J lost 2 bases, and 10 bases lay in between. In DNA, the CDR3 is TGTGCCAGCAGCTTAGCGTTGGACCTAAACACTGAAGCTTTCTTT. It specifies CASSLALDLNTEAFF.

This chain joins TRBV6-6 and TRBJ2-7; D is perhaps TRBD1 (6 bases). CDR1 MNHNY and CDR2 SVGAGI come from the germline V gene (reference sequence). Trimming took off 4 bases at V and 7 bases at J, with 20 bases between the two ends. This CDR3 comprises 15 residues. CDR3 bases: TGTGCCAGCAGTTCCAACGGCCCAGGGGTGGGTGAGCAGTACTTC. Residues: CASSSNGPGVGEQYF.

The genes are TRBV6-5 and TRBJ1-1, with D perhaps matching TRBD1 (5 bases). CDR1 and CDR2 from the germline V gene are MNHEY and SVGAGI. V shed 10 bases and J shed 1 base, with 19 bases lying between them. The CDR3 sequence is 15 residues long. CDR3 region: CATGGWGAGNTEAFF. CDR3 bases: TGTGCCACCGGGGGTTGGGGCGCGGGGAACACTGAAGCTTTCTTT.

The V and J genes are TRBV18 and TRBJ2-2; D possibly corresponds to TRBD2 (5 bases). Germline CDR1 reads KGHSH; CDR2 reads LQKENI. The CDR3 is 15 residues long. V was clipped by 0 bases and J by 1 base, with 6 bases between them. CDR3 DNA: TGTGCCAGCTCACCACCCAGCGGGAACACCGGGGAGCTGTTTTTT. It translates to CASSPPSGNTGELFF.

This chain uses TRBV19 with TRBJ2-7; TRBD2 matches 10 bases. The CDR3 totals 16 residues. V shed 6 bases and J 3 bases; nucleotides not matched to a gene: 11. Germline lookup yields CDR1 LNHDA and CDR2 SQIVND (reference sequence). The DNA for the CDR3 is TGTGCCAGTAGAACCACTAGCGGGGTTGGTGGCTACGAGCAGTACTTC. It is translated as CASRTTSGVGGYEQYF.

The V and J genes are TRBV9 and TRBJ2-1; TRBD2 matches at 10 bases. The ends lost 3 bases at V and 3 bases at J; junction bases unmatched: 18. This CDR3 spans 20 amino acids. Germline CDR1 SGDLS, CDR2 YYNGEE. The CDR3 spells CASSASYSGGPVSNYNEQFF. For the CDR3, the DNA is TGTGCCAGCAGCGCGTCTTATAGCGGGGGGCCAGTGAGTAACTACAATGAGCAGTTCTTC.

The V call is TRBV7-8, the J call TRBJ1-5; the match to TRBD1 covers 7 bases. Germline CDR1 is SGHVS and CDR2 is FQNEAQ. The V and J ends lost 4 bases and 0 bases, in that order; junction bases with no gene match: 3. This CDR3 is built from 15 residues. CDR3 in amino acids: CASSSGTASNQPQHF. The CDR3 DNA is TGTGCCAGCAGCTCCGGGACAGCTAGCAATCAGCCCCAGCATTTT.

The genes are TRBV7-2 and TRBJ1-1; perhaps TRBD1 as D (6 bases). The CDR3 runs 15 residues. Trimming shortened V by 5 bases and J by 4 bases, and 17 bases separated the two germline ends. Per the germline V gene, CDR1 is SGHTA and CDR2 is FQGNSA. The CDR3 spells CASSRQTGTGTEAFF. CDR3 in DNA: TGTGCCAGCAGCCGTCAAACAGGGACGGGCACTGAAGCTTTCTTT. Complete variable domain (other parts from reference TRBV7-2 and TRBJ1-1): GAGVSQSPSNKVTEKGKDVELRCDPISGHTALYWYRQSLGQGLEFLIYFQGNSAPDKSGLPSDRFSAERTGGSVSTLTIQRTQQEDSAVYLCASSRQTGTGTEAFFGQGTRLTVV.

The chain combines TRBV4-3 with TRBJ2-7; 8 nucleotides line up with TRBD2. Trimming removed 0 bases from V and 0 bases from J; junction bases left unmatched: 10. The CDR3 extends over 18 amino acids. CDR1 and CDR2 (germline): LGHNA, YSLEER. The CDR3 loop is CASSQDWLAGKSSYEQYF. CDR3 sequence (DNA): TGCGCCAGCAGCCAAGATTGGCTAGCGGGCAAGAGCTCCTACGAGCAGTACTTC.

CDR3 region: CASSLAKGKTYNEQFF. The CDR3 DNA is TGCGCCAGCAGCTTGGCCAAGGGCAAAACCTACAATGAGCAGTTCTTC. V and J are TRBV5-1 and TRBJ2-1; D is uncertain. CDR1 SGHRS and CDR2 YFSETQ come from the germline V gene. CDR3 length: 16 residues. Trimming pared 0 bases from V and 2 bases from J, leaving 12 bases between.